The present TCR beta chain was sequenced within a study of T cell repertoires in cytomegalovirus infection. Overall study context: Recently identified HLA-C-restricted CMV epitopes and well-studied HLA-B-restricted CMV epitopes were used by the study. Public signatures in TCR beta pointed to CMV infection and matching HLA type. Study-wide results and limits: The response measured ex vivo was dominated by TCR beta clonotypes (HLA-C-restricted and CMV-specific). Carriers of CMV plus the relevant HLA were identified by cumulative public TCR beta family frequency.

This clonotype was seen more than once but under ten times. Its antigen is currently unknown. TCRdb reanalysed the reads using MiXCR and keeps one entry per CDR3 protein. Of fewer than 1,000,000 distinct CDR3 sequences in the sample, around 32% were seen once. The length of the CDR3 is 11 residues. V was clipped by 6 bases and J by 3 bases, with 3 bases between them. V is TRBV12-3 or TRBV12-4 and J is TRBJ1-3; D gene unclear. The sample in question was cultured CD8+ T cells from PBMCs, obtained from culture after CMV antigen stimulation. The receptor's source is a human donor in good health (CMV status not recorded). Some clones in this sample may be carry-over from other donors' samples. The CDR3 here is CASRLGNTIYF. Here the CDR3 DNA reads TGTGCCAGCAGACTTGGAAACACCATATATTTT.